This T cell receptor (beta chain) was documented in a study of blood T cell repertoires in COVID-19. Study in general: From T cells, B-cell-depleted T cells, or PBMCs came the material, which was cDNA or gDNA.

Germline V CDR1 and CDR2: MGHRA, YSYEKL. Trimming took 1 base from V and 6 from J, leaving 14 bases between them. This CDR3 has 15 amino acids. As handled by the study authors: For nucleated cells, counts were estimated from reference gene primer amplification. Using immunoSEQ multiplex PCR, the repertoire was profiled, and TCRdb retains in-frame clones only, with some absent. V, J and clone size reflect that table, while D and trimming were determined from the DNA. The sample holds around 100,000 clones; roughly 90% are singletons and the top ten take 2.1%. Source material: peripheral blood. The receptor's source is a man aged 45-65 years with active COVID-19. This sequence joins TRBV4-1 and TRBJ2-3, with D hard to call. The CDR3 DNA follows: TGCGCCAGCAGCCAAGGACTCGGATCCGGGGATACGCAGTATTTT. As protein: CASSQGLGSGDTQYF.